Below, 8 T cell receptor beta chains from the same sample are listed, as sequenced in a study of cytomegalovirus exposure and HLA in healthy donors. The PCR employed 60 Vbeta primers together with 13 Jbeta primers. The repertoire was sequenced with immunoSEQ multiplex PCR; TCRdb's copy has only in-frame clones and lacks some. The sample carries 95,000 to 120,000 clones, over 75% recorded once. The sequenced sample was PBMCs. The receptors originated from a woman aged 25-40 years in good health and CMV-seropositive.

This clone was counted once. The chain recombines TRBV7-3 with TRBJ1-1, with a possible D match to TRBD1 (6 bases). The CDR3 covers 15 residues. V lost 2 bases and J 1 base, leaving 11 bases between the germline ends. Per the germline V gene, CDR1 is SGHTA and CDR2 is FQGTGA. The CDR3, as DNA: TGTGCCAGCAGCTTAGCAGGGGCCCAGAACACTGAAGCTTTCTTT. This encodes CASSLAGAQNTEAFF.

The chain combines TRBV2 with TRBJ2-5; tentative D call: TRBD2 (7 bases). CDR3 length: 12 amino acids. Germline V gives CDR1 SNHLY, CDR2 FYNNEI. The V end was cut by 11 bases, the J end by 4 bases, with 14 bases between. In nucleotides, the CDR3 is TGTGCCTCCGGCGGGGGCAGAGAGACCCAGTACTTC. Translation: CASGGGRETQYF.

J is TRBJ2-1 and V is TRBV5-1; 9 bases align to TRBD2. The V gene's germline CDR1 is SGHRS and CDR2 YFSETQ. Trimming at V came to 0 bases and at J to 2 bases, leaving 9 bases not matched to a gene. CDR3 size: 18 residues. CDR3 DNA sequence: TGCGCCAGCAGCTTGGCAATGGGGGGCGGGAGGGCCTACAATGAGCAGTTCTTC. Translating it yields CASSLAMGGGRAYNEQFF. The full variable domain, with the rest looked up from reference TRBV5-1 and TRBJ2-1, is KAGVTQTPRYLIKTRGQQVTLSCSPISGHRSVSWYQQTPGQGLQFLFEYFSETQRNKGNFPGRFSGRQFSNSRSEMNVSTLELGDSALYLCASSLAMGGGRAYNEQFFGPGTRLTVL.

This clone was recorded only once. The chain employs TRBV30 and TRBJ1-6; D is unclear. There are 16 residues in the CDR3. The V end lost 3 bases, the J end lost 9 bases, and 21 bases lay between the germline ends. Germline V lookup: CDR1 GTSNPN, CDR2 SVGIG (reference sequence). CDR3 loop: CAWRLLYSGESSPLHF. CDR3 DNA: TGTGCCTGGAGACTACTCTATAGTGGGGAGAGTTCACCCCTCCACTTT.

V usage is TRBV6-6 and J usage is TRBJ2-3, with 10 positions matching TRBD2. The J segment lost 4 bases and the V segment lost 8 bases, leaving 9 bases of the junction unmatched. The CDR3 contains 15 residues. Per the germline V gene, CDR1 is MNHNY and CDR2 is SVGAGI (reference sequence). The CDR3 bases are TGTGCCAGCTGGTACCTAGCGGGGGAGGCAGATACGCAGTATTTT. It is translated as CASWYLAGEADTQYF.

The V gene is TRBV2, the J gene TRBJ1-2; TRBD1 is a possible D gene (5 bases). The germline CDR1 and CDR2 sequences are SNHLY and FYNNEI. The germline V and J ends were trimmed by 6 bases and 6 bases, with 20 bases remaining between them. The CDR3 is 15 amino acids. The CDR3 sequence is CASRSDIGGADGYTF. Written as DNA, the CDR3 is TGTGCCAGCAGGTCCGATATCGGGGGAGCTGATGGCTACACCTTC.

J is TRBJ2-7 and V is TRBV7-3, with a possible D match to TRBD2 (6 bases). V was pared by 1 base and J by 2 bases, with 9 bases between. The germline CDR1 and CDR2 sequences are SGHTA and FQGTGA. The CDR3 loop spans 14 amino acids. The DNA of the CDR3 is TGTGCCAGCAGCTTAAATGGACTAACCTACGAGCAGTACTTC. This codes for CASSLNGLTYEQYF.

V gene TRBV19 combines with J gene TRBJ2-1; 16 positions agree with TRBD2. CDR1 LNHDA and CDR2 SQIVND come from the germline V gene (reference sequence). The CDR3 sequence is 20 residues long. The V segment lost 2 bases and the J segment 0 bases; nucleotides outside the gene matches: 7. For the CDR3, the DNA is TGTGCCAGTAGTATAAAACCGGGACTAGCGGGGGGGCGCTCCTACAATGAGCAGTTCTTC. This translates into CASSIKPGLAGGRSYNEQFF.